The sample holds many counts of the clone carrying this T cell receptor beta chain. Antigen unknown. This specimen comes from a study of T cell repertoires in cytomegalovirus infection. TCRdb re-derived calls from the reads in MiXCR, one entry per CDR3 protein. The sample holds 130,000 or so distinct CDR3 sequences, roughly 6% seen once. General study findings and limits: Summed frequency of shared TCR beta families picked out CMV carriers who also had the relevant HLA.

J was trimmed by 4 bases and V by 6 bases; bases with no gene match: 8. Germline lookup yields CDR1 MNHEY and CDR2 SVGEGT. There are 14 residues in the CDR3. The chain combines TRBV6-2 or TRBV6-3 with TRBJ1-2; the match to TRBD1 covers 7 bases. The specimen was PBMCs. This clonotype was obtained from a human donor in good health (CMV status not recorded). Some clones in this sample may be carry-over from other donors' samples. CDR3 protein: CASSWDSNSYGYTF. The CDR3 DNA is TGTGCCAGCAGCTGGGACAGCAACTCCTATGGCTACACCTTC.